The 8 T cell receptor beta chains in this list originate from one sample, sequenced in a study of blood T cell repertoires in COVID-19. Here immunoSEQ multiplex PCR was the method, and the copy in TCRdb shows in-frame clones only, minus some. The sample includes some 150,000 clones, about 77% of them seen just once. The material sequenced was peripheral blood. These receptors all come from a woman in her fifties or sixties with active or convalescent COVID-19.

This rearrangement joins TRBV24-1 to TRBJ2-7, with a tentative D call TRBD2 (6 bases). Germline loops: CDR1 KGHDR, CDR2 SFDVKD. This CDR3 is built from 14 residues. V lost 5 bases to trimming and J lost 2 bases, with 12 bases between them. For the CDR3, the DNA is TGTGCCACCAGTGTCGGGACTTCTCCCTACGAGCAGTACTTC. As protein: CATSVGTSPYEQYF.

This chain connects TRBV7-3 to TRBJ2-3; D ambiguous. V lost 4 bases and J 2 bases, leaving 22 bases between the germline ends. The CDR3 is 18 amino acids. Germline loops: CDR1 SGHTA, CDR2 FQGTGA. The CDR3 nucleotides are TGTGCCAGCAGCTCCGAAGCCCGAGTTGGAGTCTCCACAGATACGCAGTATTTT. Its translation is CASSSEARVGVSTDTQYF.

The chain links TRBV5-6 to TRBJ1-2; 7 bases line up with TRBD1. Germline CDR1 and CDR2: SGHDT and YYEEEE. J gave up 3 bases and V 3 bases, and 11 bases lay outside the gene matches. The CDR3 consists of 16 residues. The CDR3 protein is CASSSRDSQAYYGYTF. In nucleotides, the CDR3 is TGTGCCAGCAGCTCCCGGGACAGTCAGGCTTACTATGGCTACACCTTC.

The chain's CDR3 is CASSQDSWTGDYEQYF. For the CDR3, the DNA is TGTGCCAGCAGCCAAGATTCGTGGACGGGAGACTACGAGCAGTACTTC. The rearrangement links TRBV14 to TRBJ2-7; D is perhaps TRBD2 (6 bases). Trimming shortened V by 0 bases and J by 3 bases, and 15 bases separated the two germline ends. This CDR3 comprises 16 residues. Germline assignment: CDR1 SGHDN and CDR2 FVKESK.

The CDR3: CASSLEPSNTDTQYF. CDR3 DNA sequence: TGTGCCAGCAGCTTGGAACCCTCTAACACAGATACGCAGTATTTT. The rearrangement joins TRBV5-4 to TRBJ2-3; D is uncertain. CDR3 size: 15 residues. Trimming removed 0 bases from V and 2 bases from J, with 10 bases in between. Looked up from germline, CDR1 is SGHNT and CDR2 is YYREEE (reference sequence).

The chain carries TRBV19 and TRBJ1-4, with D hard to call. CDR3 length: 14 amino acids. Deletions cut 7 bases from V and 0 bases from J, with 9 bases between. Germline CDR1 reads LNHDA; CDR2 reads SQIVND (reference sequence). The CDR3 DNA reads as TGTGCCAGTACCGCAGGTGCAACTAATGAAAAACTGTTTTTT. It is translated as CASTAGATNEKLFF.

The gene calls are TRBV19 and TRBJ1-4, with 8 bases fitting TRBD1. This CDR3 is 15 amino acids long. The J segment lost 4 bases and the V segment lost 5 bases, leaving 6 bases of the junction unmatched. In germline, CDR1 is LNHDA, CDR2 SQIVND (reference sequence). The CDR3: CASSARQGSNEKLFF. Written as DNA, the CDR3 is TGTGCCAGTAGTGCACGACAGGGGAGTAATGAAAAACTGTTTTTT.

The chain has TRBV16 and TRBJ2-5; 14 bases map to TRBD2. Germline V gives CDR1 KGHSY, CDR2 FQNENV. The CDR3 consists of 17 residues. J lost 2 bases, V lost 0 bases, and 2 bases had no gene match. The CDR3 DNA reads as TGTGCCAGCAGCCAATCTGGGACTAGCGGGGGACAAGAGACCCAGTACTTC. This gives the protein CASSQSGTSGGQETQYF.